This is a list of T cell receptor beta chains from one sample in a study of T cells in Graves' hyperthyroidism and ophthalmopathy. Each CDR3 protein is one row after TCRdb ran MiXCR on the multiplex PCR reads. The table shows hundreds of thousands of distinct CDR3 sequences, with approximately 14% occurring only once. The sample comprised blood. These receptors originate from a woman aged 40 to 50 with Graves' ophthalmopathy. CDR3s leave out the opening cysteine and the closing phenylalanine or tryptophan.

CDR3	V	J
ASSLREGWNTEAF	TRBV12-3/TRBV12-4	TRBJ1-1
VSSLYSGGDGYT	TRBV28	TRBJ1-2
ASSYSTGPLYGYT	TRBV6-5	TRBJ1-2
ASRLLAGRTYEQY	TRBV6-2/TRBV6-3	TRBJ2-7
ASSLVRGEMNTEAF	TRBV7-3	TRBJ1-1
ASSPPPTGVEQY	TRBV7-2	TRBJ2-7
ASSYSRRDTPEAF	TRBV6-2/TRBV6-3	TRBJ1-1
ASSEGRQGGWETQY	TRBV25-1	TRBJ2-5
ASSTQEREGTGELF	TRBV11-1	TRBJ2-2
ASSYSGRSAIGANVLT	TRBV6-2/TRBV6-3	TRBJ2-6
ASSHVQETQY	TRBV4-1	TRBJ2-5
ASSVQGAQREY	TRBV12-3/TRBV12-4	TRBJ2-7
ASSSSGDNQPQH	TRBV12-3/TRBV12-4	TRBJ1-5
ASRVRGQETQY	TRBV19	TRBJ2-5
ASSDPSGRAYEQY	TRBV28	TRBJ2-7
ATRGTGVETQY	TRBV27	TRBJ2-5
ASRFGQPAGELF	TRBV12-3/TRBV12-4	TRBJ2-2
ASDRGTGELF	TRBV10-2	TRBJ2-2
SVRRTGLYEQY	TRBV29-1	TRBJ2-7
ASSTTTIAKNIQY	TRBV19	TRBJ2-4
SARDTQGTQPQH	TRBV20-1	TRBJ1-5
ASSFGMGGQTQY	TRBV28	TRBJ2-5
ASSPRTARVDYT	TRBV7-9	TRBJ1-2
AWGRPNTGELF	TRBV30	TRBJ2-2
ASSQQTGGISYEQY	TRBV4-1	TRBJ2-7
AIGLDGGSNDEQY	TRBV10-3	TRBJ2-7
ASAVTGANVLT	TRBV11-1	TRBJ2-6
ASSFDGRWDTEAF	TRBV28	TRBJ1-1
AIGLDSYEQY	TRBV10-3	TRBJ2-7
ASSRHNYGYT	TRBV6-6	TRBJ1-2
ASSRTGPYEQY	TRBV28	TRBJ2-7
ASSYGVSVSYEQY	TRBV6-2/TRBV6-3	TRBJ2-7
ASTGNLNTGELF	TRBV2	TRBJ2-2
SARVGGDYEQY	TRBV20-1	TRBJ2-7
ASSYSGPWSSGNTIY	TRBV6-5	TRBJ1-3
ASSPRDRPNEQY	TRBV18	TRBJ2-7
ASSFHIGEQY	TRBV12-3/TRBV12-4	TRBJ2-7
ASSESGRSYEQY	TRBV25-1	TRBJ2-7
ASSLGSARDEHY	TRBV5-1	TRBJ2-7
ASSLEEETTEAF	TRBV5-1	TRBJ1-1
AWSKSTVQY	TRBV30	TRBJ2-7
SARESSGSRGKETQY	TRBV20-1	TRBJ2-5
ASSQEGLGHEQY	TRBV4-3	TRBJ2-7
ASSMKQGWPQPQH	TRBV27	TRBJ1-5
ASSFSPGTGGGNQPQH	TRBV5-4	TRBJ1-5
ASSYVRTQSSYEQY	TRBV6-2/TRBV6-3	TRBJ2-7
ASTIRDRGETQY	TRBV12-3/TRBV12-4	TRBJ2-5
ASSPLFSGGAF	TRBV7-8	TRBJ1-1
ASSERAGDYGYT	TRBV7-9	TRBJ1-2
ASSSERDPDGYT	TRBV5-4	TRBJ1-2
ATSDWSGTPSSGELF	TRBV24-1	TRBJ2-2
ASSRGTQRIGELF	TRBV27	TRBJ2-2
ASSRGVTEAF	TRBV2	TRBJ1-1
ASSQISVGEQY	TRBV14	TRBJ2-7
AWSETPRGETQY	TRBV30	TRBJ2-5
ASSARYTVNQPQH	TRBV6-1	TRBJ1-5
ATSRGRMNTEAF	TRBV15	TRBJ1-1
ASSLTRGDLNQPQH	TRBV12-3/TRBV12-4	TRBJ1-5